This T cell receptor beta chain appears in the sequencing data of a study of early T cells in non-severe SARS-CoV-2 infection. Study as a whole: Bulk RNA isolated from unsorted whole blood underwent sequencing; chains were not paired. Findings of the study overall: Anti-spike CD8 specificities were favored by VDJdb matching, whose results missed private and CD4 specificities.

This clonotype came up many times. Its matching antigen is unknown. This CDR3 spans 17 amino acids. Deletions cut 3 bases from V and 4 bases from J, with 21 bases between. Per the germline V gene, CDR1 is LGHNA and CDR2 is YSLEER. Attached unique molecular identifiers marked individual cDNA molecules. In TCRdb, the 5' RACE reads were re-called with MiXCR into one record per CDR3 protein. In the table there are more than 65,000 distinct CDR3 sequences, about 12% of which are singletons. Sequenced: whole blood. The sequence derives from an adult who was a healthcare worker with PCR-confirmed SARS-CoV-2 infection or an uninfected control (not recorded which). V and J are TRBV4-3 and TRBJ2-5; D assignment may be TRBD1 or TRBD2 (5 bases each). In DNA, the CDR3 is TGCGCCAGCAGCCAGCCAACCGTGGGGGTAGCGAGAGAGACCCAGTACTTC. As protein: CASSQPTVGVARETQYF.